The 14 T cell receptor beta chains given below trace back to one sample, sequenced in a study of CD8 T cells in ankylosing spondylitis. Whole-study findings and limits: Roughly 8 highly homologous variants made up a TCR beta motif, and this motif appeared characteristic of ankylosing spondylitis blood.

From the 5' RACE reads, TCRdb called clonotypes with MiXCR, one entry per CDR3 protein. Of about 700,000 distinct CDR3 sequences listed, 15% to 20% were seen once; the top ten hold under 20%. These receptors' antigens are unknown. The sample was blood, either unsorted or a sorted T cell fraction (not recorded which). These receptors came from a male donor with ankylosing spondylitis.

The rearrangement uses TRBV20-1 and TRBJ2-7; a weak D match, TRBD1 (6 bases). This CDR3 contains 14 residues. V lost 4 bases and J 0 bases, leaving 13 bases between the germline ends. CDR1 is DFQATT, CDR2 SNEGSKA, per germline (reference sequence). The chain's CDR3 is CSATDRTHSYEQYF. The CDR3 DNA is TGCAGTGCTACGGACAGAACCCACTCCTACGAGCAGTACTTC.

This clonotype was counted only a few times. CDR3 amino acids: CASSTGTVSSYNSPLHF. CDR3 in DNA: TGTGCCAGCAGCACCGGGACGGTCAGCTCCTATAATTCACCCCTCCACTTT. The gene calls are TRBV12-3 or TRBV12-4 and TRBJ1-6, with D tentatively TRBD1 (5 bases). The CDR3 is 17 amino acids. With 6 bases removed from V and 0 bases from J, the gap between germline ends came to 15 bases.

This chain connects TRBV28 to TRBJ1-5; perhaps TRBD1 as D (6 bases). Deletions cut 5 bases from V and 2 bases from J, with 16 bases between. The CDR3 is 16 residues long. CDR1 MDHEN and CDR2 SYDVKM come from the germline V gene. Written as DNA, the CDR3 is TGTGCCAGCAGTCCCCAGGAGGGGGTGGGCAATCAGCCCCAGCATTTT. This gives the protein CASSPQEGVGNQPQHF. The entire variable domain, with the rest obtained from reference TRBV28 and TRBJ1-5, is as follows: DVKVTQSSRYLVKRTGEKVFLECVQDMDHENMFWYRQDPGLGLRLIYFSYDVKMKEKGDIPEGYSVSREKKERFSLILESASTNQTSMYLCASSPQEGVGNQPQHFGDGTRLSIL.

This clonotype turned up a few times. The V and J genes are TRBV20-1 and TRBJ2-1; TRBD1 matches at 9 bases. The CDR3 is made up of 15 amino acids. With 5 bases clipped from V and 6 bases from J, the junction kept 11 bases outside the gene matches. Germline values: CDR1 DFQATT, CDR2 SNEGSKA (reference sequence). The CDR3: CSAYRGQRGSNEQFF. CDR3 nucleotide sequence: TGCAGTGCTTACAGGGGGCAGCGAGGCAGCAATGAGCAGTTCTTC.

This clonotype was observed a few times. This chain links TRBV15 with TRBJ2-5; D may be TRBD2 (6 bases). The CDR3 spans 15 residues. The V end lost 0 bases, the J end lost 5 bases, and 13 bases lay between the germline ends. CDR1 and CDR2 (germline): LNHNV, YYDKDF (reference sequence). The CDR3, as DNA: TGTGCCACCAGCAGAGATTTAGGCGGAGGGGAGACCCAGTACTTC. It is translated as CATSRDLGGGETQYF.

This clonotype has just a few counts. The chain recombines TRBV27 with TRBJ1-1; weak D call: TRBD1 (6 bases). The CDR3 runs to 15 residues. Trimming took off 5 bases at V and 4 bases at J, with 17 bases between the two ends. The germline V gene encodes CDR1 MNHEY and CDR2 SMNVEV (reference sequence). The CDR3 DNA reads TGTGCCAGCAGTCGTGGGGGACATACGGCCACTGAAGCTTTCTTT. Residues: CASSRGGHTATEAFF.

The chain is built from TRBV5-1 and TRBJ2-7; no definite D call. Looked up from germline, CDR1 is SGHRS and CDR2 is YFSETQ. The CDR3 is 16 residues long. V shed 2 bases and J shed 5 bases, with 20 bases lying between them. CDR3: CASSLNPPWSGDEQYF. The DNA of the CDR3 is TGCGCCAGCAGCTTAAACCCCCCCTGGAGTGGCGACGAGCAGTACTTC.

The V gene is TRBV12-3 or TRBV12-4, the J gene TRBJ2-7; tentative D call: TRBD1 (6 bases). V was pared by 7 bases and J by 0 bases, with 13 bases between. The CDR3 has 14 amino acids. The CDR3 coding sequence is TGTGCCAGCAACTGGGGGCACGCCTCCTACGAGCAGTACTTC. This codes for CASNWGHASYEQYF.

The chain recombines TRBV11-1 with TRBJ1-2; the D gene is possibly TRBD1 (5 bases). From germline, CDR1 is SGHAT and CDR2 FQDESV (reference sequence). The V gene lost 6 bases and the J gene lost 1 base, with 15 bases spanning the gap. The CDR3 contains 15 residues. Written as DNA, the CDR3 is TGTGCCAGCAGTGTCGGGACGGACTATAACTATGGCTACACCTTC. Translated: CASSVGTDYNYGYTF.

The V gene is TRBV29-1, the J gene TRBJ2-7; TRBD1 aligns across 7 bases. The CDR3 sequence is 11 residues long. From germline, CDR1 is SQVTM and CDR2 ANQGSEA. V was pared by 6 bases and J by 4 bases, with 3 bases of the junction left unmatched. The CDR3 bases are TGCAGCGTAAGGACAGGTTACGAGCAGTACTTC. Protein: CSVRTGYEQYF.

This clonotype was counted only a few times. This chain uses TRBV6-6 with TRBJ1-4, with TRBD1 as a possible D gene (5 bases). Trimming left V 7 bases short and J 5 bases short, with 11 bases between. In germline, CDR1 is MNHNY, CDR2 SVGAGI (reference sequence). The CDR3 loop spans 13 amino acids. The CDR3 is CASTLRQNEKLFF. Written as DNA, the CDR3 is TGTGCCAGCACTTTAAGACAGAATGAAAAACTGTTTTTT.

This clonotype was seen more than once but under ten times. The rearrangement uses TRBV5-1 and TRBJ2-1, with 10 bases lining up with TRBD2. CDR1 is SGHRS, CDR2 YFSETQ, per germline. The V and J ends lost 0 bases and 8 bases, in that order; junction bases with no gene match: 8. CDR3 length equals 16 residues. Written as DNA, the CDR3 is TGCGCCAGCAGCTTGGAGGTAGCGGGGGGAGGGGATGAGCAGTTCTTC. Protein sequence: CASSLEVAGGGDEQFF.

V is TRBV12-3 or TRBV12-4 and J is TRBJ2-1; 9 positions agree with TRBD2. The CDR3 spans 17 residues. Trimming at V came to 3 bases and at J to 5 bases, leaving 11 bases not matched to a gene. The CDR3 nucleotides read TGTGCCAGCAGTTTCTTCATGTCTAGCGGGGCTGACAATGAGCAGTTCTTC. It specifies CASSFFMSSGADNEQFF.

This sequence joins TRBV20-1 and TRBJ1-4; TRBD1 might be the D (5 bases). Germline CDR1 is DFQATT and CDR2 is SNEGSKA (reference sequence). V shed 0 bases and J shed 1 base, with 9 bases lying between them. The CDR3 extends over 15 amino acids. The CDR3 nucleotides read TGCAGTGCTAGAGAGGGGGAAGGAACTAATGAAAAACTGTTTTTT. It codes for CSAREGEGTNEKLFF.